This T cell receptor beta chain was captured in a study of response to subunit inactivated influenza vaccine. Overall study results and limits: A suggestion made by the authors is that each seasonal influenza vaccination recruits few new T cells.

With regard to this clonotype: What it binds is not known.

TCRdb used MiXCR to reprocess the RT-PCR reads, holding one entry per CDR3 protein. The table lists about 520,000 distinct CDR3 sequences, approximately 7.7% of them singletons. Trimming pared 2 bases from V and 2 bases from J, leaving 7 bases between. Looked up from germline, CDR1 is SGHTA and CDR2 is FQGTGA. This CDR3 spans 15 amino acids. The V gene is TRBV7-3, the J gene TRBJ2-6; possibly TRBD1 or TRBD2 for D (5 bases each). The source was PBMCs from blood, collected around 25 months after vaccination. The sequence derives from a man aged 45 to 70 who received an inactivated influenza vaccine. The CDR3, as DNA: TGTGCCAGCAGCTTATTGGGGGCTGGGGCCAACGTCCTGACTTTC. The encoded protein is CASSLLGAGANVLTF.